This T cell receptor beta chain was retrieved from a study of cytomegalovirus exposure and HLA in healthy donors. Study conclusions and caveats: Later analysis associated a missense DCLRE1C variant with TCR beta V- and J-gene trimming. An analysis that was carried out later associated 17,000 or so TCR beta sequences with HLA alleles at 0.05 false discovery rate. A later analysis found that most CMV-associated TCR beta chains appeared HLA-restricted. Upon later analysis, TCR association rates were observed to vary by HLA locus, being highest for DRB1 and lowest for HLA-C.

PCR was performed using 60 Vbeta and 13 Jbeta primers. Generated by immunoSEQ multiplex PCR, the TCRdb table keeps only in-frame clones and is missing some. The sample lists some 130,000 clones, 70% to 75% occurring once. V dropped 2 bases and J dropped 0 bases, with 22 bases sitting between them. This CDR3 comprises 19 residues. CDR1 is SGHVS, CDR2 FQNEAQ, per germline. A note on this clone: Its antigen is currently unknown.

The sequenced sample consisted of PBMCs. This rearrangement joins TRBV7-8 to TRBJ1-1; TRBD1 is a possible D gene (5 bases). The source of this sequence is a woman aged 40 to 55 in good health and CMV-seronegative. CDR3 region: CASSLPPILQEVMNTEAFF. In DNA form, the CDR3 reads TGTGCCAGCAGCTTACCCCCAATATTACAGGAAGTAATGAACACTGAAGCTTTCTTT.